These T cell receptor beta chains were read from a single sample in a study of PD-1 blockade in classical Hodgkin lymphoma. Profiled with immunoSEQ multiplex PCR; TCRdb holds only in-frame clones, not every one. The repertoire includes about 12,000 clones, roughly 90% of them detected once, and roughly 0.51% sits in the top ten. The sequences come from CD4+ T cells from blood, collected at baseline. Receptors originate from a human donor with classical Hodgkin lymphoma. The CDR3 runs from the conserved cysteine through the conserved F or W. The D gene is left open where the match is weak. The size field is filled for only some rows; it gives once, few, many or a size class.

>TRBD1|TRBJ2-7|TRBV28|.
CASSPGTGAYEQYF
TGTGCCAGCAGTCCGGGGACAGGGGCCTACGAGCAGTACTTC
>.|TRBJ1-1|TRBV13|.
CASSSVKNTEAFF
TGTGCCAGCAGCTCGGTTAAGAACACTGAAGCTTTCTTT
>TRBD1|TRBJ2-5|TRBV19|once
CASSIGQAETQYF
TGTGCCAGTAGTATCGGACAGGCCGAGACCCAGTACTTC
>.|TRBJ1-2|TRBV25-1|.
CASSEFKVDYGYTF
TGTGCCAGCAGTGAATTTAAGGTTGACTATGGCTACACCTTC
>.|TRBJ1-2|TRBV6-6|.
CASSFREGIGYTF
TGTGCCAGCAGTTTCCGGGAAGGTATTGGCTACACCTTC
>.|TRBJ2-7|TRBV5-1|.
CASSLPPAYEQYF
TGCGCCAGCAGCCTTCCCCCTGCATACGAGCAGTACTTC
>TRBD2|TRBJ2-2|TRBV6-4|.
CASPPGTSLSGELFF
TGTGCCAGCCCACCCGGGACTAGCCTCTCCGGGGAGCTGTTTTTT
>.|TRBJ2-2|TRBV25-1|.
CASSVRDGNTGELFF
TGTGCCAGCAGTGTGCGGGATGGAAACACCGGGGAGCTGTTTTTT
>.|TRBJ2-7|TRBV5-6|.
CASSLAGFEQYF
TGTGCCAGCAGCTTGGCTGGGTTCGAGCAGTACTTC
>.|TRBJ1-5|TRBV19|.
CASSIGGGRANQPQHF
TGTGCCAGTAGTATAGGAGGAGGGAGGGCGAATCAGCCCCAGCATTTT
>.|TRBJ1-2|TRBV28|once
CASSLLGPNYGYTF
TGTGCCAGCAGTTTATTAGGTCCTAACTATGGCTACACCTTC
>TRBD2|TRBJ2-3|TRBV5-1|.
CASSLVLAESTDTQYF
TGCGCCAGCAGCTTGGTTCTAGCGGAAAGCACAGATACGCAGTATTTT
>.|TRBJ1-2|TRBV5-1|.
CASSLANHNRRNGYTF
TGCGCCAGCAGCTTGGCGAATCATAACAGAAGGAATGGCTACACCTTC
>.|TRBJ2-1|TRBV5-4|.
CASSSAILSGDEQFF
TGTGCCAGCAGCTCCGCGATCTTGTCTGGCGATGAGCAGTTCTTC
>TRBD2|TRBJ2-1|TRBV29-1|.
CSVGGTSGRGVNEQFF
TGCAGCGTTGGCGGGACTAGCGGGAGAGGGGTAAATGAGCAGTTCTTC
>.|TRBJ2-5|TRBV9|.
CASSGYGPGTQYF
TGTGCCAGCAGCGGGTACGGGCCGGGGACCCAGTACTTC
>.|TRBJ1-6|TRBV6-5|.
CASRSGAASPLHF
TGTGCCAGCAGGTCGGGGGCCGCTTCACCCCTCCACTTT
>.|TRBJ1-1|TRBV6-5|.
CASSTVFGASEAFF
TGTGCCAGCAGTACTGTCTTCGGGGCTTCTGAAGCTTTCTTT
>.|TRBJ2-7|TRBV18|.
CASSRPGSRHEQYF
TGTGCCAGCTCACGCCCGGGTAGCCGCCACGAGCAGTACTTC
>.|TRBJ1-4|TRBV7-9|few
CAVWGGEKLFF
TGTGCTGTGTGGGGCGGTGAAAAACTGTTTTTT
>.|TRBJ1-1|TRBV6-1|.
CASSEAATYEAFF
TGTGCCAGCAGTGAAGCGGCCACTTATGAAGCTTTCTTT
>.|TRBJ2-7|TRBV21-1|.
CASSKRCAGTPSSYEQYF
TGTGCCAGCAGCAAAAGATGTGCCGGGACACCCTCCTCCTACGAGCAGTACTTC
>TRBD2|TRBJ2-7|TRBV7-6|.
CASSLSPGGTRIVRGYEQYF
TGTGCCAGCAGCTTATCCCCCGGTGGGACTAGGATCGTTAGGGGCTACGAGCAGTACTTC
>TRBD2|TRBJ2-2|TRBV28|.
CASSLGGIVSPGELFF
TGTGCCAGCAGTTTGGGGGGGATAGTATCTCCCGGGGAGCTGTTTTTT
>.|TRBJ1-2|TRBV20-1|once
CSASGTRGYTF
TGCAGTGCTAGCGGGACTCGTGGCTACACCTTC
>.|TRBJ2-4|TRBV7-9|once
CASSLRGAKNIQYF
TGTGCCAGCAGCTTACGGGGGGCCAAAAACATTCAGTACTTC
>.|TRBJ1-3|TRBV18|few
CASSPRPDFSGNTIYF
TGTGCCAGCTCACCGAGACCGGATTTCTCTGGAAACACCATATATTTT
>TRBD2|TRBJ2-1|TRBV15|.
CATSRDPTSGSNEQFF
TGTGCCACCAGCAGAGATCCGACTAGCGGGAGTAATGAGCAGTTCTTC
>.|TRBJ2-1|TRBV6-5|.
CASGVVGSYNEQFF
TGTGCCAGCGGAGTTGTCGGCTCCTACAATGAGCAGTTCTTC
>.|TRBJ2-2|TRBV7-9|.
CASSLVGWQNTGELFF
TGTGCCAGCAGCTTAGTCGGGTGGCAAAACACCGGGGAGCTGTTTTTT
>.|TRBJ2-5|TRBV5-1|.
CASSIKAGGVETQYF
TGCGCCAGCAGCATAAAGGCCGGGGGAGTGGAGACCCAGTACTTC
>TRBD1|TRBJ2-7|TRBV18|.
CASSPGTAAYEQYF
TGTGCCAGCTCACCCGGGACAGCCGCCTACGAGCAGTACTTC
>.|TRBJ2-1|TRBV11-3|.
CASSDRARGTSYNEQFF
TGTGCCAGCAGCGATAGAGCTAGGGGCACATCCTACAATGAGCAGTTCTTC
>.|TRBJ2-7|TRBV19|.
CASRSLEANEQYF
TGTGCCAGTAGATCCCTAGAAGCTAACGAGCAGTACTTC
>.|TRBJ1-2|TRBV6-6|.
CASTSTVDVQGYTF
TGTGCCAGCACCTCCACCGTGGACGTACAAGGCTACACCTTC
>.|TRBJ1-5|TRBV28|once
CASSLSAGAGNQPQHF
TGTGCCAGCAGTTTATCGGCAGGGGCGGGCAATCAGCCCCAGCATTTT
>.|TRBJ1-3|TRBV15|.
CATSRDHSGAISGNTIYF
TGTGCCACCAGCAGAGATCACTCGGGGGCGATCTCTGGAAACACCATATATTTT
>.|TRBJ1-2|TRBV4-2|.
CASSQDRVNYGYTF
TGTGCCAGCAGCCAAGATAGGGTTAACTATGGCTACACCTTC
>.|TRBJ1-6|TRBV5-6|once
CASSFEQYPPLHF
TGTGCCAGCAGCTTTGAACAGTATCCACCCCTCCACTTT
>TRBD1|TRBJ1-4|TRBV5-1|.
CASSQLTGGPTGEKLFF
TGCGCCAGCAGCCAACTAACAGGGGGACCCACGGGGGAAAAACTGTTTTTT
>.|TRBJ2-2|TRBV28|.
CASISSGELFF
TGTGCCAGCATTAGCTCCGGGGAGCTGTTTTTT
>TRBD2|TRBJ2-3|TRBV10-2|once
CASSWTSGGWADTQYF
TGCGCCAGCAGTTGGACTAGCGGGGGGTGGGCAGATACGCAGTATTTT
>.|TRBJ2-7|TRBV28|.
CASSLSGVRNEQYF
TGTGCCAGCAGTTTATCGGGGGTGCGGAACGAGCAGTACTTC
>.|TRBJ2-3|TRBV2|.
CASSGYLTDTQYF
TGTGCCAGCAGTGGGTACTTGACAGATACGCAGTATTTT
>TRBD1|TRBJ1-5|TRBV5-4|.
CASSQAGTDNQPQHF
TGTGCCAGCAGTCAGGCCGGGACAGATAATCAGCCCCAGCATTTT
>.|TRBJ2-5|TRBV5-1|.
CASITLNPGQKGGETQYF
TGCGCCAGCATAACTCTTAACCCGGGACAAAAGGGCGGAGAGACCCAGTACTTC
>.|TRBJ1-1|TRBV29-1|.
CSATPYTEAFF
TGCAGCGCGACACCCTACACTGAAGCTTTCTTT
>.|TRBJ2-7|TRBV10-3|.
CAISESDVAYEQYF
TGTGCCATCAGTGAGTCAGACGTAGCCTACGAGCAGTACTTC
>.|TRBJ2-3|TRBV7-2|.
CASSDGGTGSRDTQYF
TGTGCCAGCAGCGACGGAGGGACGGGGTCTCGGGATACGCAGTATTTT
>.|TRBJ1-5|TRBV28|.
CASSKNRALGNQPQHF
TGTGCCAGCAGTAAGAACAGAGCTCTCGGCAATCAGCCCCAGCATTTT
>TRBD1|TRBJ1-2|TRBV6-5|.
CASSAQGAGYGYTF
TGTGCCAGCAGTGCCCAGGGGGCAGGCTATGGCTACACCTTC
>.|TRBJ1-1|TRBV7-9|.
CASSLQGNTEAFF
TGTGCCAGCAGCTTGCAGGGGAACACTGAAGCTTTCTTT
>.|TRBJ1-2|TRBV6-6|.
CASSPDTNYGYTF
TGTGCCAGCAGTCCAGATACTAACTATGGCTACACCTTC
>.|TRBJ1-5|TRBV27|.
CASSLDGAGQPQHF
TGTGCCAGCAGTTTAGACGGGGCTGGTCAGCCCCAGCATTTT
>.|TRBJ2-5|TRBV30|.
CAWVISALNKETQYF
TGTGCCTGGGTGATATCAGCTCTCAACAAAGAGACCCAGTACTTC